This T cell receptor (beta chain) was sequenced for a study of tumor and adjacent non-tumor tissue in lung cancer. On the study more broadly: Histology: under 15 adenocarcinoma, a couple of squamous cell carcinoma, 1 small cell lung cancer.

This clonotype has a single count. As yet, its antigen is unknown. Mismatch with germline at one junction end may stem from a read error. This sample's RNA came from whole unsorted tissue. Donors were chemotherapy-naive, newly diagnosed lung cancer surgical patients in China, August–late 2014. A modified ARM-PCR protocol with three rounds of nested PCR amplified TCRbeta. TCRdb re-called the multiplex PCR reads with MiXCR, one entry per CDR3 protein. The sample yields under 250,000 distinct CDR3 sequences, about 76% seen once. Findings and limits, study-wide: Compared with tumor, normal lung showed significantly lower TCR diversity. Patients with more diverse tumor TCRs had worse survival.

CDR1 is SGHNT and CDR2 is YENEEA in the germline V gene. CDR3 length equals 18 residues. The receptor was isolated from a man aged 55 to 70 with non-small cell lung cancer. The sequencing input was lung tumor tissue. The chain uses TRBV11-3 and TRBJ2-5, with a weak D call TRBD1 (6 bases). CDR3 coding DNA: TGTGCCAGCAGCTCGCAGAGTCAGGGGCGTGAGTTCCAAGAGACTCAGTACTTC. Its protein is CASSSQSQGREFQETQYF.